The clone carrying this T cell receptor beta chain appeared many times. Its antigen remains unknown. Patients were excluded because of uncontrolled infection, other autoimmune disease, pregnancy or lactation. Orbital computed tomography, thyroid ultrasound, serum thyroxine and TRAb, and clinical symptoms together informed the diagnoses. The data were obtained in a study of T cells in Graves' hyperthyroidism and ophthalmopathy. The study's findings and limits: In validation, the model predicted ophthalmopathy. These predictions came a median roughly six months before onset. Classification by a 13 V-J model distinguished ophthalmopathy from stable hyperthyroidism.

Amplification of TCR beta CDR3 regions was performed using RNA transcripts as template. First-round RT-PCR targeting the TCR CDR3 was performed with the HTBI primer set. TCRdb re-called the multiplex PCR reads with MiXCR, one entry per CDR3 protein. The table lists more than 500,000 distinct CDR3 sequences, approximately 48% of them singletons. Germline CDR1 and CDR2: LGHNA and YSLEER. This CDR3 has 17 amino acids. Trimming left V 0 bases short and J 0 bases short, with 9 bases between. The source material was peripheral blood or thyroid tissue (not recorded which). The receptor was derived from an adult woman with Graves' disease, either hyperthyroidism or ophthalmopathy (not recorded which). The chain has TRBV4-3 and TRBJ2-6; D is perhaps TRBD1 (6 bases). The CDR3 region is CASSQDGTNSGANVLTF. The DNA for the CDR3 is TGCGCCAGCAGCCAAGATGGGACAAACTCTGGGGCCAACGTCCTGACTTTC.